The clone carrying this T cell receptor beta chain was recorded a few times. Its antigen is not known. Per the germline V gene, CDR1 is SGDLS and CDR2 is YYNGEE. This CDR3 has 15 residues. The germline V and J ends were trimmed by 0 bases and 3 bases, with 10 bases remaining between them. This entry is derived from a study of response to subunit inactivated influenza vaccine. TCRdb re-called the RT-PCR reads through MiXCR, storing one row per CDR3 protein. Of about 780,000 distinct CDR3 sequences detected, around 20% appear once; the ten largest clones hold approximately 10%. Findings of the study overall: Each seasonal flu vaccination may recruit only limited new T cells, authors suggested.

The receptor was derived from a man in his fifties or sixties who received an inactivated influenza vaccine. The source material was PBMCs from blood, sampled about 5 days after vaccination. The chain uses TRBV9 and TRBJ1-5; possibly TRBD1 for D (6 bases). CDR3 bases: TGTGCCAGCAGCGTAGACGGACAGATCAATCAGCCCCAGCATTTT. Translated, it gives CASSVDGQINQPQHF. Based on the CDR3 plus reference TRBV9 and TRBJ1-5, the full variable domain is DSGVTQTPKHLITATGQRVTLRCSPRSGDLSVYWYQQSLDQGLQFLIQYYNGEERAKGNILERFSAQQFPDLHSELNLSSLELGDSALYFCASSVDGQINQPQHFGDGTRLSIL.